This T cell receptor (beta chain) was identified in a study of blood T cell repertoires in COVID-19. About the study: The study drew acute and convalescent COVID-19 samples from the United States, Italy and Spain. Sample material is recorded as cDNA or gDNA derived from T cells, B-cell-depleted T cells, or PBMCs.

This study enrolled people aged about 18 to 100 from approximately 25 US geographic areas. Clinical history as reported by participants underpinned cohort assignment. There are 13 residues in the CDR3. V lost 1 base and J lost 5, with 8 bases in between. Per germline, CDR1 SGHVS and CDR2 FQNEAQ. Clones were read by immunoSEQ multiplex PCR, and TCRdb kept only the in-frame ones, dropping some. This sample has approximately 150,000 clones, with more than 75% found just once. The rearrangement links TRBV7-8 to TRBJ1-2; D possibly corresponds to TRBD1 (5 bases). Source material: PBMCs or T cells enriched from blood (not recorded which). This clonotype originated in a man aged 55 to 70 who had recovered from COVID-19. The CDR3 reads CASSLVPGYGYTF. The DNA for the CDR3 is TGTGCCAGCAGCTTAGTCCCAGGGTATGGCTACACCTTC.